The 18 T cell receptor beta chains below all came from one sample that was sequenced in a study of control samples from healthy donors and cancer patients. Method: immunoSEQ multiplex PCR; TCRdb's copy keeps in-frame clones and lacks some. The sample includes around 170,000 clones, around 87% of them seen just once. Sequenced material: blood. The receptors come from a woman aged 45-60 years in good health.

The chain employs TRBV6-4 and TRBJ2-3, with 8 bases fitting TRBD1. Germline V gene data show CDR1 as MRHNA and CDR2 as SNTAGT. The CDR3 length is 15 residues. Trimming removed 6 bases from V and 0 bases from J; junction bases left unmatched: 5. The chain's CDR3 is CASRADRVSTDTQYF. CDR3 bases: TGTGCCAGCAGAGCGGACAGGGTTAGCACAGATACGCAGTATTTT.

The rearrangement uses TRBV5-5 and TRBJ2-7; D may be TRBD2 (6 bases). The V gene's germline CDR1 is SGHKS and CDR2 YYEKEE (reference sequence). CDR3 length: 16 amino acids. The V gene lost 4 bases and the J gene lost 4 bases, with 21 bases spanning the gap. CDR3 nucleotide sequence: TGTGCCAGCAGCCAAGGGGCGGGGCAGGATCCGTACGAGCAGTACTTC. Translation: CASSQGAGQDPYEQYF.

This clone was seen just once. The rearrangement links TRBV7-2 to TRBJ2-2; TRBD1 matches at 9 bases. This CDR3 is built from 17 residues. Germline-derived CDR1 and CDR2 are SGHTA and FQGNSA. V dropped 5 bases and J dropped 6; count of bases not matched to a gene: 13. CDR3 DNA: TGTGCCAGCAGCCAGGGCGGGGGACAGGGATTTGCCGGGGAGCTGTTTTTT. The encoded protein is CASSQGGGQGFAGELFF.

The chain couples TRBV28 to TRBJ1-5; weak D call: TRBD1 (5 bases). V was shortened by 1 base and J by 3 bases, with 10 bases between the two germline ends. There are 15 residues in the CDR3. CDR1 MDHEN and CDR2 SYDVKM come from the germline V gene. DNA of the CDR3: TGTGCCAGCAGTTTATACGGCAGGGTCAATCAGCCCCAGCATTTT. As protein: CASSLYGRVNQPQHF.

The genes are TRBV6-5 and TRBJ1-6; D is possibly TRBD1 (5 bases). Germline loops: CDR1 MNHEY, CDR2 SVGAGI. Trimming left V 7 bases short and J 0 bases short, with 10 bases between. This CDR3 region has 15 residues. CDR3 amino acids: CASNYRSSYNSPLHF. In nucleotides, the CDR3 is TGTGCCAGCAACTACAGGAGCTCCTATAATTCACCCCTCCACTTT.

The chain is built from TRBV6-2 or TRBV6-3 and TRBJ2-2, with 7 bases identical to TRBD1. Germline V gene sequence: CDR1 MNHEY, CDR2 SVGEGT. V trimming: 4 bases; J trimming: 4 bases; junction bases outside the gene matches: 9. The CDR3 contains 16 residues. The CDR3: CASSWAGTDATGELFF. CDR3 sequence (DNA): TGTGCCAGCAGTTGGGCCGGGACAGACGCCACCGGGGAGCTGTTTTTT.

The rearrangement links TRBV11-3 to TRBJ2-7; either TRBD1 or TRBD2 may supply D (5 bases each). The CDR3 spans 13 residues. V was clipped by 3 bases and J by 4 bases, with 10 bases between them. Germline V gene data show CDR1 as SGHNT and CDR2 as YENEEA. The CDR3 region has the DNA TGTGCCAGCAGCTTGAATGAGGGGTACGAGCAGTACTTC. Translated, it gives CASSLNEGYEQYF. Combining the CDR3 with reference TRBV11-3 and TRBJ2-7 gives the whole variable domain EAGVVQSPRYKIIEKKQPVAFWCNPISGHNTLYWYLQNLGQGPELLIRYENEEAVDDSQLPKDRFSAERLKGVDSTLKIQPAELGDSAVYLCASSLNEGYEQYFGPGTRLTVT.

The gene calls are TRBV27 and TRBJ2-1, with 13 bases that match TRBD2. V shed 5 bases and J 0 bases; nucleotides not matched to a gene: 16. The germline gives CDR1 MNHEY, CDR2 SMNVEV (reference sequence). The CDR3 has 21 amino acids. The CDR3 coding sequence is TGTGCCAGCAGTCCAAGGGGACCGGGACTAGCGGGACCCAGCTCCTACAATGAGCAGTTCTTC. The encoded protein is CASSPRGPGLAGPSSYNEQFF.

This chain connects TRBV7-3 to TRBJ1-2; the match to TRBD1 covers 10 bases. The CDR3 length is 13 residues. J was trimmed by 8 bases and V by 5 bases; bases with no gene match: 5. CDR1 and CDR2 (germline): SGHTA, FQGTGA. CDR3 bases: TGTGCCAGCAGCCCGGGACAGGGGATGGGCTACACCTTC. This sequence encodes CASSPGQGMGYTF.

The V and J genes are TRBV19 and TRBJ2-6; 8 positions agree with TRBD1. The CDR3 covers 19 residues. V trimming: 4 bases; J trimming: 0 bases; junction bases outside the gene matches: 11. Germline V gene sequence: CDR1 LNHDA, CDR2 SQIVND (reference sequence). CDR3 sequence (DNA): TGTGCCAGTAGTAGGCGACAGGGGTCGGACGGCTCTGGGGCCAACGTCCTGACTTTC. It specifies CASSRRQGSDGSGANVLTF. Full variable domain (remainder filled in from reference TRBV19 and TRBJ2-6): DGGITQSPKYLFRKEGQNVTLSCEQNLNHDAMYWYRQDPGQGLRLIYYSQIVNDFQKGDIAEGYSVSREKKESFPLTVTSAQKNPTAFYLCASSRRQGSDGSGANVLTFGAGSRLTVL.

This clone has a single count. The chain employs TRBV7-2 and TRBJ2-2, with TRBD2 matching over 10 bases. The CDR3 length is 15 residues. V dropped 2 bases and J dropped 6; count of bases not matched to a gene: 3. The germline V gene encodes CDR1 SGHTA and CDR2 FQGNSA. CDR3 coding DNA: TGTGCCAGCAGCTTACCAGCGGGAGGGTCCGGGGAGCTGTTTTTT. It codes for CASSLPAGGSGELFF.

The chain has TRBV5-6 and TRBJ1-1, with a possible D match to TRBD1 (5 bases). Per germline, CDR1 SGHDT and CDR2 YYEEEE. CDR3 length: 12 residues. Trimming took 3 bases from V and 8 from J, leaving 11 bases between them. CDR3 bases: TGTGCCAGCAGCTGGAGTCCAGGGGAAGCTTTCTTT. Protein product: CASSWSPGEAFF.

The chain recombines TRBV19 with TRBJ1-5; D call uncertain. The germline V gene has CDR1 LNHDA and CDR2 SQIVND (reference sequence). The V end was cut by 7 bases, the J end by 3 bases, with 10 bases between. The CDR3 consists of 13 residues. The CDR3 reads CASTPGHNQPQHF. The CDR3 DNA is TGTGCCAGTACCCCGGGCCACAATCAGCCCCAGCATTTT.

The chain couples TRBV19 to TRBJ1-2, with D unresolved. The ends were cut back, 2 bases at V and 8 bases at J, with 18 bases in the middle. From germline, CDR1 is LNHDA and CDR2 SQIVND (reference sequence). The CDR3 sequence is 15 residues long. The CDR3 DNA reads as TGTGCCAGTAGTATATCTGGACGGACGACACGCGGCTACACCTTC. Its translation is CASSISGRTTRGYTF.

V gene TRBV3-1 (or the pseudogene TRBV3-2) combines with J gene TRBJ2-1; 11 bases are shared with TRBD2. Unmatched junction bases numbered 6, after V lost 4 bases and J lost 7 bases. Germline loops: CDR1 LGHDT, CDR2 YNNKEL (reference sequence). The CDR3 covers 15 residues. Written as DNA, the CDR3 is TGTGCCAGCAGCCGGATAGCGGGAGGGGGAAATGAGCAGTTCTTC. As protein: CASSRIAGGGNEQFF.

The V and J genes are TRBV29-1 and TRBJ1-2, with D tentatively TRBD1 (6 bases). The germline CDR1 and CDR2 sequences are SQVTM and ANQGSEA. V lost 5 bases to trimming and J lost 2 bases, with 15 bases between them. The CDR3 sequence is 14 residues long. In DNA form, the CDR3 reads TGCAGCGTTCGCGGACAGACCCTAAACTATGGCTACACCTTC. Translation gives CSVRGQTLNYGYTF.

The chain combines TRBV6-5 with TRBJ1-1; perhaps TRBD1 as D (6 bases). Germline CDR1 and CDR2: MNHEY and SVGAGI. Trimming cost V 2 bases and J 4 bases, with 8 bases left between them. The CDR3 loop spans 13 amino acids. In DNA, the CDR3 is TGTGCCAGCAGTTACGGGGGCCCCACTGAAGCTTTCTTT. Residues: CASSYGGPTEAFF.

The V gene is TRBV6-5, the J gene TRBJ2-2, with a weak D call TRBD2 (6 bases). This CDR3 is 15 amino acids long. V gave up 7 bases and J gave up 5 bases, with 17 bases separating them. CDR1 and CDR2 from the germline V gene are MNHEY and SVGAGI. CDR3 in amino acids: CASTKPGRETGELFF. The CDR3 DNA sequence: TGTGCCAGCACTAAACCGGGGCGGGAAACCGGGGAGCTGTTTTTT.